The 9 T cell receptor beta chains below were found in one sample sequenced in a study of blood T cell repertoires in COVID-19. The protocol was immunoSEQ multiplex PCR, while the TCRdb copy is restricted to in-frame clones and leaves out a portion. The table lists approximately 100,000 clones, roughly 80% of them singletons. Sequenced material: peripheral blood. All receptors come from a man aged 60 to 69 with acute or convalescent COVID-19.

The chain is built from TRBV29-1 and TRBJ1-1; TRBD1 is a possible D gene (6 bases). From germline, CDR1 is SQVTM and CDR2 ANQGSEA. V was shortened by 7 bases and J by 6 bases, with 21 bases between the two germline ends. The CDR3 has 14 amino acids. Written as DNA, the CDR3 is TGCAGCGCGAGGGGGACATTCTATTCGGCTGAAGCTTTCTTT. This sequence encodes CSARGTFYSAEAFF.

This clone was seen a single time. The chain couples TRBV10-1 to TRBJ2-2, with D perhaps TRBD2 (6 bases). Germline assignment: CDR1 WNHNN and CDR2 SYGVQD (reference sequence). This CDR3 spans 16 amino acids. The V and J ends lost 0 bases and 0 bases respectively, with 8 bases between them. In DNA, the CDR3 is TGCGCCAGCAGTGAGTCGGGGGGAACGAACACCGGGGAGCTGTTTTTT. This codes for CASSESGGTNTGELFF.

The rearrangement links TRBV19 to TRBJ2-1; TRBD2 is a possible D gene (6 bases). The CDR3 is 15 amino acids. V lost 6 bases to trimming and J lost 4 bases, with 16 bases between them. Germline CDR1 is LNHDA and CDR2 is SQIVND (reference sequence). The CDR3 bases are TGTGCCAGTAGGCCCGAAGCGGGTTTATACAATGAGCAGTTCTTC. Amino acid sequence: CASRPEAGLYNEQFF.

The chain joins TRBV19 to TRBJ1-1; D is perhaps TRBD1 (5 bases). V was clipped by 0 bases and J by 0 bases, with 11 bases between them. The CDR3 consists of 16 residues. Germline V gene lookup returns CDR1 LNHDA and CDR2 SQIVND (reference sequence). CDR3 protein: CASSIEGGPLNTEAFF. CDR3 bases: TGTGCCAGTAGTATAGAGGGGGGACCTCTGAACACTGAAGCTTTCTTT.

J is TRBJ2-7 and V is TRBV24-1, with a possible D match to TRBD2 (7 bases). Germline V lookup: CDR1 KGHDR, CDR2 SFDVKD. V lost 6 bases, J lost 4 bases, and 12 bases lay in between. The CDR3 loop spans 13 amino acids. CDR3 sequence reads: CATSLSGTYEQYF. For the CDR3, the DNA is TGTGCCACCAGTCTAAGCGGGACATACGAGCAGTACTTC.

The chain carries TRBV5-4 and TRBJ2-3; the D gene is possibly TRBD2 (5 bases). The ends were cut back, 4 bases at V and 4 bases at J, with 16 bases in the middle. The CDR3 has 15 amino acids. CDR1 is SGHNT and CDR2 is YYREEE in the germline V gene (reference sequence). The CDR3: CASSTGINRPDTQYF. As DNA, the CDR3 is TGTGCCAGCAGCACCGGGATAAACCGTCCAGATACGCAGTATTTT.

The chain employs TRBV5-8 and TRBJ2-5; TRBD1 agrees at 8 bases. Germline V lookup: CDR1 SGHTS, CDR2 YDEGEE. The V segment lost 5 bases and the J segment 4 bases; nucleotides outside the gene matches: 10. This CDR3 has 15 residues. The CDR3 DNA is TGTGCCAGCAGTCTTGGACAGGGTCGGCGAGAGACCCAGTACTTC. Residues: CASSLGQGRRETQYF.

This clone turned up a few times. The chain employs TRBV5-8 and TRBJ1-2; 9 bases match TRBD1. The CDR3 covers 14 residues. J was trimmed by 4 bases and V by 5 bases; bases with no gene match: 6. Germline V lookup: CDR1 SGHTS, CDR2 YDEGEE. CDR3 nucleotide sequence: TGTGCCAGCAGGGGGACAGGGAGGGGCTATGGCTACACCTTC. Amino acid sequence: CASRGTGRGYGYTF.

CDR3 protein: CASGDRGNTEAFF. DNA for the CDR3: TGTGCCAGCGGGGACAGGGGGAACACTGAAGCTTTCTTT. The genes are TRBV19 and TRBJ1-1, with 10 bases aligning to TRBD1. Trimming took 9 bases from V and 1 from J; bases not matched to a gene: 2. The germline gives CDR1 LNHDA, CDR2 SQIVND (reference sequence). This CDR3 comprises 13 residues.